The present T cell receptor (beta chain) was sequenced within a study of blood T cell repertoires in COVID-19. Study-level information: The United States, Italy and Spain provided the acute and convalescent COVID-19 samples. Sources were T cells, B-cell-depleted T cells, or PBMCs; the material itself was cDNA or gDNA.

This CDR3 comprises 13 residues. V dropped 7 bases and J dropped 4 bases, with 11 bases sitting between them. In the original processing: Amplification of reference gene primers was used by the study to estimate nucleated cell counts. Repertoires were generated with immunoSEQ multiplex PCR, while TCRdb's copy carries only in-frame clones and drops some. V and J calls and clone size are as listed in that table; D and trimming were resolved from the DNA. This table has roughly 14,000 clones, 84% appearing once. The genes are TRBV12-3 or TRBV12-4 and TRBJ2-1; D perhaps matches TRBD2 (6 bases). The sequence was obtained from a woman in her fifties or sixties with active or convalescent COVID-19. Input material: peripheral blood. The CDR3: CASTLGGYNEQFF. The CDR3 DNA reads TGTGCCAGCACTCTCGGGGGTTACAATGAGCAGTTCTTC.